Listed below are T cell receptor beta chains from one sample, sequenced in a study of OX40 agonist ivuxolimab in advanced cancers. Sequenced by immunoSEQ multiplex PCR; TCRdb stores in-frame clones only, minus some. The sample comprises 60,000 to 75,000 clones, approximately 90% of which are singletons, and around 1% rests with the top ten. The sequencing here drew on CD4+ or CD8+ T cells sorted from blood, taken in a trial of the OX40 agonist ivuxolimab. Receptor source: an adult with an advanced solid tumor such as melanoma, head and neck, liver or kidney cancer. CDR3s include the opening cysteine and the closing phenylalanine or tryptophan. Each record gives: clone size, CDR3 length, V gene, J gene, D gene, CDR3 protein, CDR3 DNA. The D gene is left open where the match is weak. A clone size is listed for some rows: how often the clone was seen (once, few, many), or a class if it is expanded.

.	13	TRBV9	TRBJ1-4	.	CASSGPEDGKLFF	TGTGCCAGCAGCGGCCCCGAGGACGGGAAACTGTTTTTT
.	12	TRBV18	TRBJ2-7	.	CASSPLGLPNIF	TGTGCCAGCTCACCACTAGGACTCCCCAATATCTTC
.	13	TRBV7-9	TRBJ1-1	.	CASSLTGNTEAFF	TGTGCCAGCAGCTTGACGGGTAACACTGAAGCTTTCTTT
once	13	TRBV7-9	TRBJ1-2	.	CASSLAGNYGYTF	TGTGCCAGCAGCTTAGCGGGGAACTATGGCTACACCTTC
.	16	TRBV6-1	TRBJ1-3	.	CASSDRTGLAGNTIYF	TGTGCCAGCAGTGATCGAACAGGGCTAGCTGGAAACACCATATATTTT
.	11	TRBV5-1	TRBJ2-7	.	CASSRAYEQYF	TGCGCCAGCAGCCGGGCCTACGAGCAGTACTTC
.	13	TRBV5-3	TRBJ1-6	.	CASRQGENSPLHF	TGTGCCAGCCGGCAGGGTGAAAATTCACCCCTCCACTTT
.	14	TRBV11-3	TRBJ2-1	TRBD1	CASSPKRGRNEQFF	TGTGCCAGCAGCCCGAAAAGGGGGCGCAATGAGCAGTTCTTC
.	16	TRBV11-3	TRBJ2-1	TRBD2	CASSALPSGMRDEQFF	TGTGCCAGCAGCGCGTTACCTAGCGGGATGAGGGATGAGCAGTTCTTC
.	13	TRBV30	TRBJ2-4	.	CAWTGKNKNIQYF	TGTGCCTGGACAGGGAAAAACAAAAACATTCAGTACTTC
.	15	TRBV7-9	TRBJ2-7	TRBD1	CASSFRGQGGHEQYF	TGTGCCAGCAGCTTTAGAGGACAGGGAGGCCACGAGCAGTACTTC
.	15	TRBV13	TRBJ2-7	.	CASSPGGLSSYEQYF	TGTGCCAGCAGCCCAGGTGGGCTTAGTTCCTACGAGCAGTACTTC
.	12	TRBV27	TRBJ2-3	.	CASRRQGGTQYF	TGTGCCAGCAGGCGCCAGGGTGGGACGCAGTATTTT
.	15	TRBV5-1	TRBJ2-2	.	CASSAGPRQSGELFF	TGCGCCAGCAGCGCGGGACCCCGCCAGTCCGGGGAGCTGTTTTTT
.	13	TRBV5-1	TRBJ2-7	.	CASAVANSYEQYF	TGCGCCAGCGCCGTTGCAAACTCCTACGAGCAGTACTTC
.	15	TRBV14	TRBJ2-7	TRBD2	CASSPASGRAREQYF	TGTGCCAGCAGCCCAGCGAGCGGGAGGGCCAGAGAGCAGTACTTC
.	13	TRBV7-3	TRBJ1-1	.	CASSFGRNTEAFF	TGTGCCAGCAGCTTCGGGAGAAACACTGAAGCTTTCTTT
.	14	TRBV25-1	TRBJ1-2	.	CASSDSGRNYGYTF	TGTGCCAGCAGTGACTCAGGGAGGAACTATGGCTACACCTTC
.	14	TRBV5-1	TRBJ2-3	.	CASSLSLGTDTQYF	TGCGCCAGCAGCTTGTCTCTCGGGACAGATACGCAGTATTTT
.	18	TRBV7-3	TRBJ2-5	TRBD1	CASSPPLGGTGGQETQYF	TGTGCCAGCAGCCCCCCTCTGGGTGGGACAGGCGGACAAGAGACCCAGTACTTC
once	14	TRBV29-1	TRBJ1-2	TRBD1	CSVDGQGVGNGYTF	TGCAGCGTTGACGGACAGGGCGTTGGTAATGGCTACACCTTC
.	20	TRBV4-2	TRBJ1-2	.	CASSQDIFVGGRQKNYGYTF	TGTGCCAGCAGCCAAGACATTTTCGTCGGGGGCCGCCAAAAGAACTATGGCTACACCTTC
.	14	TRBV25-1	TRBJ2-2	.	CASREAKDSGELFF	TGTGCCAGCAGGGAGGCGAAGGATTCCGGGGAGCTGTTTTTT
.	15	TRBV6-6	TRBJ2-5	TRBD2	CASSMRRGGEETQYF	TGTGCCAGCAGTATGCGACGGGGGGGAGAGGAGACCCAGTACTTC
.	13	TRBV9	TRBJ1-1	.	CASSVYVGGKAFF	TGTGCCAGCAGCGTATACGTCGGGGGCAAAGCTTTCTTT
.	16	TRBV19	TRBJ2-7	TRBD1	CASSIGGGGQVREQYF	TGTGCCAGTAGTATAGGCGGAGGGGGACAGGTTCGCGAGCAGTACTTC
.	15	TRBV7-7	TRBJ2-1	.	CASSLATGRYNEQFF	TGTGCTAGCAGCTTAGCTACGGGGAGATACAATGAGCAGTTCTTC
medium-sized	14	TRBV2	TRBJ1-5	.	CASSVGNQNQPQHF	TGTGCCAGCAGTGTTGGGAACCAGAATCAGCCCCAGCATTTT
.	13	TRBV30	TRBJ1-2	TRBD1	CAWTFTGGYGYTF	TGTGCCTGGACCTTTACAGGGGGTTATGGCTACACCTTC
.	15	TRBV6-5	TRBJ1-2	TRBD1	CASTTNGDRARGYTF	TGTGCCAGCACCACAAATGGGGACAGGGCTCGTGGCTACACCTTC
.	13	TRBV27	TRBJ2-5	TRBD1	CASSGQGGETQYF	TGTGCCAGCTCAGGACAGGGAGGAGAGACCCAGTACTTC
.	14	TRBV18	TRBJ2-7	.	CASSLEPGGHEQYF	TGTGCCAGCTCACTCGAACCGGGCGGCCACGAGCAGTACTTC
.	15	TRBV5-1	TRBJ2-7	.	CASSLVGGGPDEQYF	TGCGCCAGCAGCTTGGTAGGAGGGGGGCCGGACGAGCAGTACTTC
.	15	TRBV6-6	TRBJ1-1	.	CASSYSGGYKSGAFF	TGTGCCAGCAGTTACTCGGGAGGGTACAAGTCGGGGGCTTTCTTT
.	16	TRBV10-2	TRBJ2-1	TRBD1	CASSETGTGGRNEQFF	TGCGCCAGCAGTGAAACCGGGACAGGGGGCAGAAATGAGCAGTTCTTC
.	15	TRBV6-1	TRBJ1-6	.	CASTRQDRYNSPLHF	TGTGCCAGCACCAGGCAGGACAGATATAATTCACCCCTCCACTTT
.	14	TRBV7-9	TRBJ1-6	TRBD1	CASRGQGGNSPLHF	TGTGCCAGCCGTGGACAGGGAGGAAATTCACCCCTCCACTTT
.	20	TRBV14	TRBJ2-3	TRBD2	CASSQDRLAGVALSTDTQYF	TGTGCCAGCAGCCAAGATCGGCTAGCGGGAGTGGCCCTTAGCACAGATACGCAGTATTTT
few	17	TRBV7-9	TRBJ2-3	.	CASSPPSRVLGTDTQYF	TGTGCCAGCAGCCCCCCTTCAAGGGTCTTGGGCACAGATACGCAGTATTTT
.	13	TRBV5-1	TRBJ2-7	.	CASSVIQGHEQYF	TGCGCCAGCAGCGTAATACAGGGCCACGAGCAGTACTTC
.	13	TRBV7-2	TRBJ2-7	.	CASSLGGGYEQYF	TGTGCCAGCAGCTTAGGGGGCGGATACGAGCAGTACTTC
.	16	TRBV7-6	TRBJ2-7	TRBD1	CASSLASTGQGYEQYF	TGTGCCAGCAGCTTAGCTTCCACGGGACAGGGCTACGAGCAGTACTTC
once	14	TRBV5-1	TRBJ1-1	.	CASRPGPMNTEAFF	TGCGCCAGCAGACCCGGGCCCATGAACACTGAAGCTTTCTTT
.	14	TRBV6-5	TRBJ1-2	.	CATRRGGSDYGYTF	TGTGCCACCAGACGTGGGGGTTCCGACTATGGCTACACCTTC
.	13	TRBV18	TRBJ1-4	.	CASSPGLEEKLFF	TGTGCCAGCTCACCAGGGTTGGAAGAAAAACTGTTTTTT
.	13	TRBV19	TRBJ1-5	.	CASSIRPNQPQHF	TGTGCCAGTAGTATAAGGCCTAATCAGCCCCAGCATTTT